Following are 5 T cell receptor beta chains from one sample sequenced in a study of vaccination effects on CD4 cells after COVID-19. The table came from immunoSEQ multiplex PCR; TCRdb's copy has only in-frame clones and leaves some out. In the table there are 26,000 or so clones, 73% of which are singletons. Before sequencing took place, the ViraFEST assay used viral peptide pools to expand antigen-specific CD4+ T cells. An approximately 10-day culture period preceded the isolation of CD4+ T cells. In the vaccine recipients, nucleocapsid antibodies were negative and there was no prior SARS-CoV-2 infection. For these receptors, no antigen is known. Sequences were derived from CD4+ T cells from PBMCs cultured with HCoV-NL63 spike peptides, sampled before COVID-19 vaccination. Receptors originate from a human donor who received a COVID-19 vaccine.

The chain couples TRBV5-4 to TRBJ1-1, with D possibly TRBD1 on 6 matching bases. Trimming shortened V by 5 bases and J by 5 bases, and 16 bases separated the two germline ends. The CDR3 loop spans 14 amino acids. CDR1 is SGHNT, CDR2 YYREEE, per germline (reference sequence). The CDR3 sequence: CASRYREQVTEAFF. Written as DNA, the CDR3 is TGTGCCAGCAGGTACAGGGAGCAAGTGACTGAAGCTTTCTTT.

The V call is TRBV12-5, the J call TRBJ1-4; D may be TRBD1 (6 bases). The CDR3 length is 14 residues. CDR1 LGHNT and CDR2 FRNRAP come from the germline V gene. V was pared by 6 bases and J by 3 bases, with 11 bases between. The CDR3 here is CASGPGTPNEKLFF. CDR3 nucleotides: TGTGCTAGTGGACCAGGGACACCTAATGAAAAACTGTTTTTT.

V and J are TRBV9 and TRBJ1-2; 8 bases map to TRBD1. V lost 3 bases, J lost 6 bases, and 4 bases stayed unmatched. The CDR3 covers 13 residues. The germline CDR1 and CDR2 sequences are SGDLS and YYNGEE. The CDR3 DNA follows: TGTGCCAGCAGCGGCGGGACAGGCCATGGCTACACCTTC. Its protein is CASSGGTGHGYTF.

The gene calls are TRBV2 and TRBJ2-7; the D gene could be TRBD1 or TRBD2 (5 bases each). The CDR3 has 12 residues. Germline V gene lookup returns CDR1 SNHLY and CDR2 FYNNEI. V was cut by 7 bases and J by 2 bases, with 9 bases left in between. The CDR3 here is CASTGDAYEQYF. As DNA, the CDR3 is TGTGCCAGCACTGGGGACGCCTACGAGCAGTACTTC. Together with reference TRBV2 and TRBJ2-7, the CDR3 gives the full variable domain: EPEVTQTPSHQVTQMGQEVILRCVPISNHLYFYWYRQILGQKVEFLVSFYNNEISEKSEIFDDQFSVERPDGSNFTLKIRSTKLEDSAMYFCASTGDAYEQYFGPGTRLTVT.

The chain combines TRBV20-1 with TRBJ1-1; D remains unclear. V dropped 5 bases and J dropped 0 bases, with 4 bases sitting between them. This CDR3 has 11 residues. Germline-derived CDR1 and CDR2 are DFQATT and SNEGSKA (reference sequence). The CDR3 DNA follows: TGCAGTGCTCCCCTGAACACTGAAGCTTTCTTT. Encoded protein: CSAPLNTEAFF.